Listed below are T cell receptor beta chains from one sample, sequenced in a study of graft-versus-host responses after intestinal transplantation. Sequenced by immunoSEQ multiplex PCR; TCRdb stores in-frame clones only, minus some. Of about 40,000 clones in the sample, 93% were seen once. Source: PBMCs, taken 734 days after intestinal transplantation. These receptors all come from a human patient who received an intestinal transplant, so some T cells may come from the graft donor. The CDR3 runs from the conserved cysteine through the conserved F or W. Each record gives: D gene, V gene, J gene, CDR3 protein. A D gene is named only where the DNA matches it firmly.

d_call: TRBD1
v_call: TRBV5-4
j_call: TRBJ2-1
cdr3_aa: CASSQATGTGYLEQFF

d_call: -
v_call: TRBV14
j_call: TRBJ2-7
cdr3_aa: CASSQVASEQYF

d_call: -
v_call: TRBV13
j_call: TRBJ2-5
cdr3_aa: CASSLQGSQETQYF

d_call: TRBD2
v_call: TRBV7-9
j_call: TRBJ2-7
cdr3_aa: CASRFGTSGNYEQYF

d_call: -
v_call: TRBV10-3
j_call: TRBJ2-3
cdr3_aa: CAIKRAVADTQYF

d_call: -
v_call: TRBV10-1
j_call: TRBJ1-6
cdr3_aa: CASSGSFNSPLHF

d_call: -
v_call: TRBV5-1
j_call: TRBJ2-5
cdr3_aa: CASSFGTRQETQYF

d_call: -
v_call: TRBV30
j_call: TRBJ2-2
cdr3_aa: CAWKGPIPTGELFF

d_call: -
v_call: TRBV7-6
j_call: TRBJ2-5
cdr3_aa: CASSLVQGQETQYF

d_call: TRBD1
v_call: TRBV7-9
j_call: TRBJ1-2
cdr3_aa: CASSLAPTPGQGGIGYTF

d_call: TRBD1
v_call: TRBV19
j_call: TRBJ2-1
cdr3_aa: CASSISGDRGLSDEQFF

d_call: -
v_call: TRBV5-1
j_call: TRBJ2-2
cdr3_aa: CASSPDRVGGELFF

d_call: -
v_call: TRBV7-6
j_call: TRBJ1-1
cdr3_aa: CASSLAMNTEAFF

d_call: TRBD1
v_call: TRBV7-9
j_call: TRBJ1-6
cdr3_aa: CASSGMAGGQGAYSPLHF

d_call: TRBD2
v_call: TRBV4-1
j_call: TRBJ2-1
cdr3_aa: CASSRAGTSANNEQFF

d_call: -
v_call: TRBV6-6
j_call: TRBJ1-1
cdr3_aa: CASMGPPRDTEAFF

d_call: TRBD2
v_call: TRBV29-1
j_call: TRBJ2-1
cdr3_aa: CSDPELAEIYNEQFF

d_call: -
v_call: TRBV10-2
j_call: TRBJ1-2
cdr3_aa: CASSGETGKSYGYTF

d_call: TRBD1
v_call: TRBV18
j_call: TRBJ2-1
cdr3_aa: CASSPGQGSYNEQFF

d_call: -
v_call: TRBV11-1
j_call: TRBJ2-7
cdr3_aa: CASSLELSPHYYEQYF

d_call: TRBD2
v_call: TRBV7-6
j_call: TRBJ2-1
cdr3_aa: CASSFRRSSSGSNEQFF

d_call: -
v_call: TRBV7-3
j_call: TRBJ1-1
cdr3_aa: CASSVSMGTEAFF

d_call: TRBD1
v_call: TRBV5-6
j_call: TRBJ2-7
cdr3_aa: CASSSGQSTYEQYF

d_call: TRBD2
v_call: TRBV7-9
j_call: TRBJ2-5
cdr3_aa: CASSLSGEETQYF

d_call: -
v_call: TRBV27
j_call: TRBJ2-1
cdr3_aa: CASSLGENEQFF

d_call: TRBD2
v_call: TRBV5-1
j_call: TRBJ2-7
cdr3_aa: CASSLSLAGGPEQYF

d_call: -
v_call: TRBV28
j_call: TRBJ1-5
cdr3_aa: CASERTDQPQHF